This TCR beta chain is from a study of siplizumab effects on memory and regulatory T cells. Study results and limitations: Confirmation was lacking for the suppressive function of proliferating Tregs derived from siplizumab cultures. Treg origin accounted for an average of about 74% of mappable alloreactive CD4+ clones with siplizumab and 25% to 30% in controls.

This CDR3 is 15 amino acids long. V lost 0 bases, J lost 2 bases, and 11 bases lay in between. Germline values: CDR1 MNHNS, CDR2 SASEGT. Sequenced by immunoSEQ multiplex PCR; TCRdb stores in-frame clones only, minus some. The table has fewer than 100,000 clones, around 94% seen once. Worth noting for this clone: The antigen remains unidentified.

Source material: non-Treg CD4+ T cells sorted from blood. The clonotype was recovered from a human donor in good health. This rearrangement joins TRBV6-1 to TRBJ2-7; D is possibly TRBD1 (6 bases). CDR3 nucleotide sequence: TGTGCCAGCAGTGAAGCGGCAGGGGAGACCTACGAGCAGTACTTC. It codes for CASSEAAGETYEQYF.